This TCR beta chain is drawn from a study of blood T cell repertoires in COVID-19. Study information: Samples came from the United States, Italy and Spain, spanning acute and convalescent COVID-19.

Original handling: Counts of nucleated cells, estimated from reference gene primer amplification, were obtained. Here immunoSEQ multiplex PCR was the method, and the copy in TCRdb shows in-frame clones only, minus some. Clone size and the V and J calls come from that table; the DNA yielded D and trimming. The table records 84,000 or so clones, around four fifths of them present only once. The germline gives CDR1 SEHNR, CDR2 FQNEAQ (reference sequence). This CDR3 contains 15 residues. Trimming cost V 2 bases and J 2 bases; bases outside gene matches: 4. The TCR was taken from a woman between 65 and 79 years old with active or convalescent COVID-19. Sequenced input: peripheral blood. The gene calls are TRBV7-9 and TRBJ2-5; TRBD2 agrees at 8 bases. The CDR3 coding sequence is TGTGCCAGCAGCTTAATGGTAGCGGGGCAAGAGACCCAGTACTTC. Translating gives CASSLMVAGQETQYF.